The 31 T cell receptor beta chains given below trace back to one sample, sequenced in a study of blood T cell repertoires in COVID-19. Some clones are missing from TCRdb's copy, which holds only in-frame ones; the method was immunoSEQ multiplex PCR. The data hold about 300,000 clones, with over 80% observed a single time. Sequenced: peripheral blood. All receptors derive from a woman aged 45-65 years with COVID-19, enrolled during active disease.

The chain uses TRBV27 and TRBJ1-2, with no clear D. V was trimmed by 0 bases and J by 7 bases, leaving 9 bases between them. This CDR3 is 13 amino acids long. Germline CDR1 MNHEY, CDR2 SMNVEV (reference sequence). For the CDR3, the DNA is TGTGCCAGCAGTTTATCATACATTGGTGGCTACACCTTC. This codes for CASSLSYIGGYTF.

V usage is TRBV4-1 and J usage is TRBJ1-1, with D perhaps matching TRBD1 (6 bases). Trimming took off 0 bases at V and 5 bases at J, with 13 bases between the two ends. The CDR3 sequence is 15 residues long. The V gene's germline CDR1 is MGHRA and CDR2 YSYEKL. Here the CDR3 DNA reads TGCGCCAGCAGCCAAGAGGGGGGGGCGCGGACTGAAGCTTTCTTT. Protein sequence: CASSQEGGARTEAFF.

The J gene is TRBJ2-1, the V gene TRBV3-1 (or the pseudogene TRBV3-2); D possibly corresponds to TRBD1 (6 bases). Trimming cost V 4 bases and J 5 bases, with 15 bases left between them. In germline, CDR1 is LGHDT, CDR2 YNNKEL (reference sequence). This CDR3 contains 15 residues. The CDR3 DNA sequence: TGTGCCAGCAGCCGGCGAGGGGGTGGTGACAATGAGCAGTTCTTC. Its translation is CASSRRGGGDNEQFF.

The chain uses TRBV6-1 and TRBJ1-2; D unclear. The CDR3 is 12 residues long. Per the germline V gene, CDR1 is MNHNS and CDR2 is SASEGT. V was shortened by 2 bases and J by 5 bases, with 6 bases between the two germline ends. The CDR3 reads CASSESGYGYTF. Written as DNA, the CDR3 is TGTGCCAGCAGTGAATCGGGGTATGGCTACACCTTC.

The chain links TRBV27 to TRBJ2-7, with a tentative D call TRBD2 (5 bases). CDR1 MNHEY and CDR2 SMNVEV come from the germline V gene (reference sequence). The CDR3 runs 13 residues. V lost 3 bases and J lost 2, with 8 bases in between. The CDR3 bases are TGTGCCAGCAGTTTGGCTAGCCCCTACGAGCAGTACTTC. The encoded protein is CASSLASPYEQYF.

This chain joins TRBV6-2 or TRBV6-3 and TRBJ2-2, with 7 bases identical to TRBD2. Germline V CDR1 and CDR2: MNHEY, SVGEGT. The length of the CDR3 is 17 residues. Losses at the gene ends were 5 bases for V and 2 bases for J; bases not matched to a gene: 11. The CDR3 region has the DNA TGTGCCAGCAGTCTTAAGGCGGGGGTTCCTAACACCGGGGAGCTGTTTTTT. Protein product: CASSLKAGVPNTGELFF.

This chain connects TRBV9 to TRBJ2-3, with D possibly being TRBD2 (5 bases). Germline V gene data show CDR1 as SGDLS and CDR2 as YYNGEE. This CDR3 contains 18 residues. Trimming left V 1 base short and J 3 bases short, with 21 bases between. In nucleotides, the CDR3 is TGTGCCAGCAGCGTAAGTAGATGGCGGGCTGAGGAGACAGATACGCAGTATTTT. Translating gives CASSVSRWRAEETDTQYF.

A remark on this clone: The sample has other DNA sequences that encode this CDR3 too. This rearrangement joins TRBV18 to TRBJ1-1, with D possibly being TRBD1 (5 bases). Looked up from germline, CDR1 is KGHSH and CDR2 is LQKENI. V shed 1 base and J shed 5 bases, with 8 bases lying between them. CDR3 length: 13 residues. The CDR3 here is CASSPRGDTEAFF. In DNA, the CDR3 is TGTGCCAGCTCACCACGGGGGGATACTGAAGCTTTCTTT.

V and J are TRBV5-5 and TRBJ1-1; 11 bases map to TRBD1. V lost 2 bases and J lost 4; bases outside the gene matches: 7. The CDR3 spans 16 residues. The germline CDR1 and CDR2 sequences are SGHKS and YYEKEE (reference sequence). CDR3 DNA sequence: TGTGCCAGCAGCTTCGCCGGGACAGGGGGTAGCACTGAAGCTTTCTTT. Translated: CASSFAGTGGSTEAFF.

The V gene is TRBV11-1, the J gene TRBJ2-1; 9 bases fit TRBD1. This CDR3 is built from 16 residues. The V and J ends lost 1 base and 4 bases, in that order; junction bases with no gene match: 5. Germline CDR1 reads SGHAT; CDR2 reads FQDESV (reference sequence). DNA for the CDR3: TGTGCCAGCAGCTTAGGAGGGACAGGGATGTACAATGAGCAGTTCTTC. Its protein product is CASSLGGTGMYNEQFF.

The chain carries TRBV9 and TRBJ1-2; D gene unclear. The CDR3 is 14 residues long. The germline V gene encodes CDR1 SGDLS and CDR2 YYNGEE. The ends were cut back, 0 bases at V and 6 bases at J, with 12 bases in the middle. The CDR3 sequence is CASSVATRSDGYTF. The CDR3 DNA reads as TGTGCCAGCAGCGTAGCTACGAGAAGCGATGGCTACACCTTC.

This rearrangement joins TRBV27 to TRBJ2-7, with 9 nucleotides matching TRBD2. Germline lookup yields CDR1 MNHEY and CDR2 SMNVEV (reference sequence). The CDR3 has 17 residues. The V gene end was trimmed by 4 bases and the J gene end by 2 bases; junction bases not matched to a gene: 12. The DNA for the CDR3 is TGTGCCAGCAGTTCGATAGTCGCGGGAGGGATCGCCTACGAGCAGTACTTC. Its translation is CASSSIVAGGIAYEQYF.

The chain is built from TRBV29-1 and TRBJ1-1; possible D gene TRBD1, 5 bases. Germline V gene sequence: CDR1 SQVTM, CDR2 ANQGSEA. The V and J ends lost 4 bases and 5 bases respectively, with 11 bases between them. The CDR3 has 12 amino acids. CDR3 amino acids: CSVVGGRTEAFF. CDR3 nucleotides: TGCAGCGTTGTCGGGGGAAGGACTGAAGCTTTCTTT. The whole variable domain, remainder taken from reference TRBV29-1 and TRBJ1-1, is SAVISQKPSRDICQRGTSLTIQCQVDSQVTMMFWYRQQPGQSLTLIATANQGSEATYESGFVIDKFPISRPNLTFSTLTVSNMSPEDSSIYLCSVVGGRTEAFFGQGTRLTVV.

V is TRBV14 and J is TRBJ1-6, with a weak D call TRBD1 (5 bases). This CDR3 has 15 residues. Germline CDR1 SGHDN, CDR2 FVKESK. Trimming stripped 4 bases from V and 8 bases from J, with 15 bases between. The chain's CDR3 is CASSPTRVGYSPLHF. CDR3 coding DNA: TGTGCCAGCAGCCCGACCAGGGTAGGGTATTCACCCCTCCACTTT.

The chain carries TRBV19 and TRBJ1-5, with TRBD1 matching over 9 bases. The J segment lost 6 bases and the V segment lost 1 base, leaving 7 bases of the junction unmatched. Germline V gene sequence: CDR1 LNHDA, CDR2 SQIVND (reference sequence). The CDR3 length is 16 residues. DNA for the CDR3: TGTGCCAGTAGTATAGGCGGACAGGGGATGGCTCAGCCCCAGCATTTT. It specifies CASSIGGQGMAQPQHF.

The chain recombines TRBV7-6 with TRBJ2-1, with D perhaps matching TRBD1 (6 bases). Per germline, CDR1 SGHVS and CDR2 FNYEAQ. The CDR3 sequence is 15 residues long. With 1 base removed from V and 3 bases from J, the gap between germline ends came to 10 bases. The CDR3: CASSLETGLYNEQFF. The CDR3, as DNA: TGTGCCAGCAGCTTAGAAACAGGGCTCTACAATGAGCAGTTCTTC.

The rearrangement links TRBV15 to TRBJ1-6; possible D gene TRBD1, 6 bases. V was clipped by 9 bases and J by 5 bases, with 14 bases between them. In germline, CDR1 is LNHNV, CDR2 YYDKDF (reference sequence). The CDR3 is 14 amino acids. Here the CDR3 DNA reads TGTGCCACAAAGCCGGGACAACATAATTCACCCCTCCACTTT. Protein: CATKPGQHNSPLHF. The full variable domain, completed using reference TRBV15 and TRBJ1-6, is DAMVIQNPRYQVTQFGKPVTLSCSQTLNHNVMYWYQQKSSQAPKLLFHYYDKDFNNEADTPDNFQSRRPNTSFCFLDIRSPGLGDTAMYLCATKPGQHNSPLHFGNGTRLTVT.

The CDR3 region is CASSIDNRRGTEAFF. The CDR3 bases are TGTGCCAGTAGTATAGACAACAGGCGGGGCACTGAAGCTTTCTTT. The chain uses TRBV19 and TRBJ1-1; a weak D match, TRBD1 (5 bases). Trimming cost V 0 bases and J 4 bases, with 12 bases left between them. CDR1 is LNHDA, CDR2 SQIVND, per germline (reference sequence). This CDR3 has 15 residues.

V is TRBV29-1 and J is TRBJ2-5; 7 bases match TRBD1. The CDR3 spans 15 residues. Unmatched junction bases numbered 10, after V lost 5 bases and J lost 1 base. Per germline, CDR1 SQVTM and CDR2 ANQGSEA. Here the CDR3 DNA reads TGCAGCGTTAAGGGACAGATATTAATCCAAGAGACCCAGTACTTC. Translated: CSVKGQILIQETQYF.

The chain couples TRBV12-3 or TRBV12-4 to TRBJ1-2; D possibly corresponds to TRBD1 (5 bases). Between the trimmed V and J ends, which lost 4 bases and 8 bases, there was a span of 14 bases. The CDR3 is 13 amino acids. In nucleotides, the CDR3 is TGTGCCAGCAGTTGGCAGGGTGAAAACGGCTACACCTTC. Amino acid sequence: CASSWQGENGYTF.

The chain combines TRBV18 with TRBJ1-1; TRBD1 is a possible D gene (6 bases). Trimming took off 4 bases at V and 6 bases at J, with 9 bases between the two ends. The CDR3 has 12 amino acids. Germline V CDR1 and CDR2: KGHSH, LQKENI. The CDR3: CASSLRGPEAFF. CDR3 DNA sequence: TGTGCCAGCTCACTCAGGGGACCTGAAGCTTTCTTT.

This clone was observed a single time. V gene TRBV6-5 combines with J gene TRBJ2-7; 13 positions agree with TRBD2. The length of the CDR3 is 13 residues. CDR1 is MNHEY and CDR2 is SVGAGI in the germline V gene. Trimming removed 11 bases from V and 12 bases from J; junction bases left unmatched: 13. The CDR3 is CACTPGLAGPRYF. CDR3 nucleotide sequence: TGTGCCTGCACACCGGGACTAGCGGGGCCGCGGTACTTC.

The rearrangement links TRBV10-3 to TRBJ2-1; TRBD2 matches 9 bases. Germline CDR1 and CDR2: ENHRY and SYGVKD. The CDR3 extends over 14 amino acids. Germline trimming cut 0 bases from V and 10 bases from J; bases unmatched to any gene: 4. The CDR3 DNA sequence: TGTGCCATCAGTGAGTCGGCGGGAGGGCACGAGCAGTTCTTC. Its translation: CAISESAGGHEQFF.

The V call is TRBV19, the J call TRBJ1-5; no firm D call. The germline gives CDR1 LNHDA, CDR2 SQIVND (reference sequence). This CDR3 region has 17 residues. V lost 5 bases to trimming and J lost 1 base, with 18 bases between them. The CDR3 nucleotides are TGTGCCAGTAGTCCCCAAGCGGGTCTCGGGAGCAATCAGCCCCAGCATTTT. It translates to CASSPQAGLGSNQPQHF.

V usage is TRBV10-2 and J usage is TRBJ1-2; D remains ambiguous. The germline V and J ends were trimmed by 6 bases and 2 bases, with 7 bases remaining between them. Germline CDR1 and CDR2: WSHSY and SAAADI. CDR3 size: 12 residues. CDR3 region: CASRAGNYGYTF. The CDR3 nucleotides are TGCGCCAGCAGAGCGGGGAACTATGGCTACACCTTC.

This chain links TRBV18 with TRBJ1-6; no definite D call. With 3 bases removed from V and 3 bases from J, the gap between germline ends came to 12 bases. The CDR3 sequence is 16 residues long. Germline V gene data show CDR1 as KGHSH and CDR2 as LQKENI. Written as DNA, the CDR3 is TGTGCCAGCTCACCTTGGGCCGACGGCTATAATTCACCCCTCCACTTT. It translates to CASSPWADGYNSPLHF.

This rearrangement joins TRBV6-5 to TRBJ1-3; D call uncertain. Trimming took off 8 bases at V and 4 bases at J, with 6 bases between the two ends. The CDR3 spans 11 residues. Germline V gene sequence: CDR1 MNHEY, CDR2 SVGAGI. As DNA, the CDR3 is TGTGCCAGCCTGCGAGGAAACACCATATATTTT. Protein: CASLRGNTIYF.

The chain uses TRBV4-1 and TRBJ2-7, with 12 bases lining up with TRBD2. Germline assignment: CDR1 MGHRA and CDR2 YSYEKL. The V gene end was trimmed by 0 bases and the J gene end by 7 bases; junction bases not matched to a gene: 7. This CDR3 is 16 amino acids long. DNA for the CDR3: TGCGCCAGCAGCCAAGATCCTAGCGGGAGGGCGCGTGAGCAGTACTTC. Translating it yields CASSQDPSGRAREQYF.

The genes are TRBV5-1 and TRBJ1-4; TRBD1 matches 7 bases. The CDR3 runs to 15 residues. Germline lookup yields CDR1 SGHRS and CDR2 YFSETQ. V shed 0 bases and J 5 bases; nucleotides not matched to a gene: 4. The CDR3 loop reads CASSLAGQSNEKLFF. The CDR3 DNA follows: TGCGCCAGCAGCTTGGCGGGACAGTCCAATGAAAAACTGTTTTTT. The full variable domain, in which reference TRBV5-1 and TRBJ1-4 provide the parts outside the CDR3, is KAGVTQTPRYLIKTRGQQVTLSCSPISGHRSVSWYQQTPGQGLQFLFEYFSETQRNKGNFPGRFSGRQFSNSRSEMNVSTLELGDSALYLCASSLAGQSNEKLFFGSGTQLSVL.

This chain connects TRBV19 to TRBJ2-2, with 9 bases matching TRBD2. Per germline, CDR1 LNHDA and CDR2 SQIVND (reference sequence). V dropped 4 bases and J dropped 5; count of bases not matched to a gene: 5. The CDR3 covers 15 residues. The CDR3: CASSTRREGTGELFF. DNA of the CDR3: TGTGCCAGTAGTACTCGGCGGGAGGGGACCGGGGAGCTGTTTTTT. Complete variable domain (other parts from reference TRBV19 and TRBJ2-2): DGGITQSPKYLFRKEGQNVTLSCEQNLNHDAMYWYRQDPGQGLRLIYYSQIVNDFQKGDIAEGYSVSREKKESFPLTVTSAQKNPTAFYLCASSTRREGTGELFFGEGSRLTVL.

The chain joins TRBV4-3 to TRBJ1-1, with 7 positions matching TRBD1. Germline lookup yields CDR1 LGHNA and CDR2 YSLEER. The CDR3 extends over 17 amino acids. V lost 4 bases, J lost 1 base, and 12 bases stayed unmatched. CDR3 loop: CASSLGLRGTANTEAFF. The CDR3 bases are TGCGCCAGCAGCCTTGGGCTGAGGGGGACAGCGAACACTGAAGCTTTCTTT.